One sample yielded the 11 T cell receptor beta chains listed below, sequenced in a study of blood T cell repertoires in COVID-19. The protocol was immunoSEQ multiplex PCR, while the TCRdb copy is restricted to in-frame clones and leaves out a portion. The sample shows hundreds of thousands of clones, 75% to 90% of them seen only once. Sequenced sample: PBMCs or T cells enriched from blood (not recorded which). The receptors shown here come from a man aged 35-49 years who had recovered from COVID-19.

The chain has TRBV5-1 and TRBJ2-3, with 11 bases fitting TRBD2. The CDR3 contains 17 residues. The V gene's germline CDR1 is SGHRS and CDR2 YFSETQ. V was pared by 1 base and J by 2 bases, with 6 bases of the junction left unmatched. As DNA, the CDR3 is TGCGCCAGCAGCTTGTCAACTAGCGGGGGTAACACAGATACGCAGTATTTT. It encodes CASSLSTSGGNTDTQYF.

The chain joins TRBV7-3 to TRBJ2-5; 7 bases line up with TRBD2. V shed 4 bases, J shed 5 bases, and the junction held 16 bases outside the gene matches. CDR3 length equals 17 residues. Germline V gene sequence: CDR1 SGHTA, CDR2 FQGTGA. The CDR3 DNA sequence: TGTGCCAGCAGCTCAAAAACCAACATCCGGGAGGCTGAGACCCAGTACTTC. It encodes CASSSKTNIREAETQYF.

The V call is TRBV5-1, the J call TRBJ1-4; TRBD1 agrees at 7 bases. This CDR3 has 17 amino acids. Trimming at V came to 0 bases and at J to 8 bases, leaving 13 bases not matched to a gene. The germline CDR1 and CDR2 sequences are SGHRS and YFSETQ. The CDR3 here is CASSLDRGSGAAEKLFF. The CDR3 DNA reads as TGCGCCAGCAGCTTGGACAGGGGTTCGGGGGCGGCGGAAAAACTGTTTTTT.

This chain connects TRBV25-1 to TRBJ2-7, with 11 bases lining up with TRBD2. This CDR3 has 17 residues. From germline, CDR1 is MGHDK and CDR2 SYGVNS. V shed 4 bases, J shed 2 bases, and the junction held 10 bases outside the gene matches. The CDR3 DNA follows: TGTGCCAGCAGTGCGATCACTAGCGGGAGCCTCCCCTACGAGCAGTACTTC. Its protein is CASSAITSGSLPYEQYF.

The chain links TRBV19 to TRBJ2-1, with TRBD1 as a possible D gene (7 bases). The germline V and J ends were trimmed by 3 bases and 8 bases, with 17 bases remaining between them. Germline CDR1 reads LNHDA; CDR2 reads SQIVND (reference sequence). The CDR3 loop spans 15 amino acids. CDR3 sequence (DNA): TGTGCCAGTAGTATCGGCAGGGGGACTTCCGATGAGCAGTTCTTC. Its translation: CASSIGRGTSDEQFF.

The chain employs TRBV10-3 and TRBJ1-1; unclear D gene. Trimming took 4 bases from V and 1 from J, leaving 7 bases between them. The CDR3 consists of 13 residues. Germline V gene data show CDR1 as ENHRY and CDR2 as SYGVKD. The CDR3 DNA follows: TGTGCCATCAGTGCCACATCGAACACTGAAGCTTTCTTT. Translating it yields CAISATSNTEAFF.

The rearrangement links TRBV7-8 to TRBJ2-5; D unclear. CDR1 is SGHVS, CDR2 FQNEAQ, per germline. The length of the CDR3 is 15 residues. V shed 1 base and J shed 2 bases, with 11 bases lying between them. This chain's CDR3 is CASSLVWYGQETQYF. For the CDR3, the DNA is TGTGCCAGCAGCTTAGTTTGGTACGGGCAAGAGACCCAGTACTTC.

This clone was counted a single time. The J gene is TRBJ2-7, the V gene TRBV2; 13 bases map to TRBD2. The germline V gene has CDR1 SNHLY and CDR2 FYNNEI. The J segment lost 3 bases and the V segment lost 5 bases, leaving 1 base of the junction unmatched. CDR3 length: 14 residues. CDR3 amino acids: CASSRLAGGYEQYF. CDR3 sequence (DNA): TGTGCCAGCAGTCGACTAGCGGGAGGCTACGAGCAGTACTTC.

This chain uses TRBV6-2 or TRBV6-3 with TRBJ2-3; possible D gene TRBD1, 6 bases. Deletions cut 2 bases from V and 0 bases from J, with 15 bases between. Germline V gene sequence: CDR1 MNHEY, CDR2 SVGEGT. The CDR3 is 17 residues long. The CDR3 sequence: CASSYNFGQGSTDTQYF. In nucleotides, the CDR3 is TGTGCCAGCAGTTACAATTTTGGGCAGGGGAGCACAGATACGCAGTATTTT.

CDR3 DNA: TGCGCCAGCAACCCACGTCGGAACAGGGTCGGAGAAAATGAGCAGTTCTTC. It encodes CASNPRRNRVGENEQFF. This chain uses TRBV23-1 with TRBJ2-1; D is possibly TRBD1 (6 bases). TRBV23-1 has ORF status, its function being uncertain. V was pared by 7 bases and J by 7 bases, with 26 bases between. The CDR3 covers 17 residues.

This clone was recorded a few times. The chain links TRBV25-1 to TRBJ2-7; a possible D gene is TRBD2 (5 bases). This CDR3 has 17 amino acids. CDR1 and CDR2 from the germline V gene are MGHDK and SYGVNS. V was pared by 3 bases and J by 0 bases, with 18 bases between. As DNA, the CDR3 is TGTGCCAGCAGTGAGGGCCAGTTCGAGGGTTCCTCCTACGAGCAGTACTTC. Residues: CASSEGQFEGSSYEQYF.